The 4 T cell receptor beta chains reported below all come from one sample, sequenced in a study of shared clonotypes between healthy human individuals. As defined, naive CD8 cells were CD45RO-negative and positively selected for CCR7, with terminally differentiated effector memory CD45RA+ cells excluded. The method was immunoSEQ multiplex PCR; TCRdb's version includes in-frame clones alone and lacks a portion of them. The repertoire consists of about 2 million clones, with around 96% occurring once and the leading ten covering more than 0.95%. The specimen was naive CD8+ T cells sorted from blood. Receptors originate from a man aged 18 to 29 in good health.

Concerning this clone: One junction end does not reproduce the germline sequence, and a read error may be involved. The rearrangement joins TRBV11-2 to TRBJ2-1; D uncertain. In germline, CDR1 is SGHAT, CDR2 FQNNGV. The CDR3 spans 10 residues. CDR3 region: CASSYDEQFF. Written as DNA, the CDR3 is TGTGCCAGCAGCTACGATGAGCAGTTCTTC.

The rearrangement uses TRBV11-2 and TRBJ2-7; D gene ambiguous. Trimming removed 3 bases from V and 3 bases from J, with 9 bases in between. Per germline, CDR1 SGHAT and CDR2 FQNNGV. The length of the CDR3 is 13 residues. The CDR3 here is CASSFGVGYEQYF. Written as DNA, the CDR3 is TGTGCCAGCAGCTTTGGGGTCGGCTACGAGCAGTACTTC.

The chain couples TRBV9 to TRBJ1-4; 10 bases are shared with TRBD1. Per germline, CDR1 SGDLS and CDR2 YYNGEE. Trimming removed 6 bases from V and 6 bases from J; junction bases left unmatched: 8. CDR3 length equals 15 residues. CDR3 sequence reads: CASNSYGTGDEKLFF. CDR3 bases: TGTGCCAGCAACTCGTACGGGACAGGGGATGAAAAACTGTTTTTT.

The CDR3 protein is CASSESPGLDLSDEQFF. The CDR3 DNA follows: TGTGCCAGCAGTGAATCCCCGGGACTAGATCTGAGCGATGAGCAGTTCTTC. V gene TRBV25-1 combines with J gene TRBJ2-1; 8 bases are shared with TRBD2. CDR1 and CDR2 from the germline V gene are MGHDK and SYGVNS. Trimming at V came to 1 base and at J to 8 bases, leaving 13 bases not matched to a gene. The CDR3 contains 17 residues.